A single sample is the source of the 5 T cell receptor beta chains below, sequenced in a study of circulating CD8 cells and anti-PD-1 response in melanoma. From live CD3+CD8+TCRalphabeta+ cells, four PD-1 and/or TIGIT subsets were sorted. TCR libraries were prepared from about 15 ng of total RNA with the QIAseq Immune Repertoire TCR panel. TCRdb re-called the reads with MiXCR, one entry per CDR3 protein. The sample lists over 100 distinct CDR3 sequences; about 16% were seen once. The material was CD8+ T cells from PBMCs, obtained at baseline or after one month of anti-PD-1 therapy (not recorded which). Every receptor here comes from a human donor with melanoma.

In its sample, this clonotype ranks as large. This chain uses TRBV28 with TRBJ2-2; possible D gene TRBD2, 6 bases. V gave up 3 bases and J gave up 5 bases, with 7 bases separating them. CDR1 and CDR2 from the germline V gene are MDHEN and SYDVKM. The CDR3 has 13 amino acids. The CDR3 coding sequence is TGTGCCAGCAGTTTCCGGGGGACCGGGGAGCTGTTTTTT. It specifies CASSFRGTGELFF.

By share, this clonotype counts as large. The chain recombines TRBV20-1 with TRBJ2-7, with 7 bases that match TRBD2. Germline V gene lookup returns CDR1 DFQATT and CDR2 SNEGSKA (reference sequence). The CDR3 covers 14 residues. With 0 bases clipped from V and 4 bases from J, the junction kept 6 bases outside the gene matches. The CDR3 DNA follows: TGCAGTGCTAGAGACGCGGGAGAAGCTTACGAGCAGTACTTC. It encodes CSARDAGEAYEQYF.

This clonotype has only a few counts. The chain combines TRBV7-3 with TRBJ2-1; 13 nucleotides line up with TRBD2. The V segment lost 5 bases and the J segment 8 bases; nucleotides outside the gene matches: 6. The CDR3 extends over 15 amino acids. In germline, CDR1 is SGHTA, CDR2 FQGTGA. CDR3 residues: CASSRLAGGTDEQFF. CDR3 sequence (DNA): TGTGCCAGCAGCCGACTAGCGGGAGGTACAGATGAGCAGTTCTTC.

The chain has TRBV24-1 and TRBJ2-2, with 11 bases identical to TRBD2. Germline loops: CDR1 KGHDR, CDR2 SFDVKD. The CDR3 covers 17 residues. J lost 1 base, V lost 5 bases, and 5 bases had no gene match. As DNA, the CDR3 is TGTGCCACCAGTGGACTAGCGGGGTTGGGGAACACCGGGGAGCTGTTTTTT. As protein: CATSGLAGLGNTGELFF.

This clonotype was counted between two and nine times. A far larger clone is only one base removed, so a read error is likely. The V gene is TRBV6-5, the J gene TRBJ2-7, with D perhaps matching TRBD1 (5 bases). The V gene's germline CDR1 is MNHEY and CDR2 SVGAGI. The CDR3 contains 14 residues. Trimming left V 8 bases short and J 4 bases short, with 18 bases between. CDR3 protein: CASGLLQGRYEQYF. In DNA form, the CDR3 reads TGTGCCAGCGGTTTATTGCAGGGCCGGTACGAGCAGTACTTC.